Below, 2 T cell receptor beta chains from the same sample are listed, as sequenced in a study of cytomegalovirus exposure and HLA in healthy donors. With 60 Vbeta and 13 Jbeta primers, the PCR was carried out. This table comes from immunoSEQ multiplex PCR, and its TCRdb copy is limited to in-frame clones, with some not included. Listed are fewer than 250,000 clones; about 1% falls within the top ten. The sample comprised PBMCs. Receptor source: a woman aged 25 to 45 in good health and CMV-seropositive.

The J gene is TRBJ2-3, the V gene TRBV4-1; 8 bases map to TRBD2. The J segment lost 1 base and the V segment lost 3 bases, leaving 0 bases of the junction unmatched. The CDR3 has 14 amino acids. Germline CDR1 MGHRA, CDR2 YSYEKL. CDR3 residues: CASSQRGGTDTQYF. CDR3 in DNA: TGCGCCAGCAGCCAGCGGGGGGGCACAGATACGCAGTATTTT.

The genes are TRBV19 and TRBJ2-3; 7 bases are shared with TRBD2. V dropped 10 bases and J dropped 3; count of bases not matched to a gene: 13. This CDR3 spans 15 amino acids. Germline values: CDR1 LNHDA, CDR2 SQIVND (reference sequence). Here the CDR3 DNA reads TGTGCCACCAACCCCGGGAGGAAGCCGACAGATACGCAGTATTTT. Amino acid sequence: CATNPGRKPTDTQYF.